These 20 T cell receptor beta chains share one sample of origin, sequenced in a study of T cell responses to AZD1222 COVID-19 vaccine. Sequenced by immunoSEQ multiplex PCR; TCRdb stores in-frame clones only, minus some. The sample has over 100,000 clones, around nine tenths seen once. The sequencing used peripheral blood, collected 28 days after the second dose of the MenACWY control vaccine. The source is an adult who received the MenACWY meningococcal vaccine as a control.

This clone was seen a handful of times. This rearrangement joins TRBV19 to TRBJ2-2; D is possibly TRBD1 or TRBD2 (5 bases each). V gave up 4 bases and J gave up 4 bases, with 10 bases separating them. Germline CDR1 and CDR2: LNHDA and SQIVND (reference sequence). CDR3 length: 14 residues. Here the CDR3 DNA reads TGTGCCAGTAGTACGGGACCGGGCACCGGGGAGCTGTTTTTT. Translation gives CASSTGPGTGELFF. Filled out from reference TRBV19 and TRBJ2-2, the complete variable domain reads DGGITQSPKYLFRKEGQNVTLSCEQNLNHDAMYWYRQDPGQGLRLIYYSQIVNDFQKGDIAEGYSVSREKKESFPLTVTSAQKNPTAFYLCASSTGPGTGELFFGEGSRLTVL.

This chain uses TRBV5-1 with TRBJ2-3, with 8 bases fitting TRBD2. Unmatched junction bases numbered 5, after V lost 4 bases and J lost 4 bases. Germline CDR1 and CDR2: SGHRS and YFSETQ. The CDR3 is made up of 14 amino acids. The CDR3 DNA reads as TGCGCCAGCAGCCTCGGGGGGGCCTCAGATACGCAGTATTTT. It yields the protein CASSLGGASDTQYF.

The chain links TRBV7-3 to TRBJ2-1; 7 bases match TRBD1. Germline V lookup: CDR1 SGHTA, CDR2 FQGTGA. V dropped 3 bases and J dropped 4; count of bases not matched to a gene: 9. CDR3 size: 16 residues. CDR3 protein: CASSFDGTVNYNEQFF. The CDR3 region has the DNA TGTGCCAGCAGCTTTGATGGGACAGTAAATTACAATGAGCAGTTCTTC. The full variable domain, in which reference TRBV7-3 and TRBJ2-1 provide the parts outside the CDR3, is GAGVSQTPSNKVTEKGKYVELRCDPISGHTALYWYRQSLGQGPEFLIYFQGTGAADDSGLPNDRFFAVRPEGSVSTLKIQRTERGDSAVYLCASSFDGTVNYNEQFFGPGTRLTVL.

The rearrangement links TRBV11-2 to TRBJ2-7; 8 bases line up with TRBD2. The V segment lost 4 bases and the J segment 4 bases; nucleotides outside the gene matches: 9. Germline V lookup: CDR1 SGHAT, CDR2 FQNNGV. The CDR3 length is 15 residues. DNA of the CDR3: TGTGCCAGCAGCTCCCGCCTAGCGGGCCGATACGAGCAGTACTTC. Translation: CASSSRLAGRYEQYF.

The chain couples TRBV7-6 to TRBJ2-7; D is perhaps TRBD2 (6 bases). CDR1 is SGHVS, CDR2 FNYEAQ, per germline. This CDR3 region has 16 residues. Trimming took 4 bases from V and 4 from J, leaving 20 bases between them. For the CDR3, the DNA is TGTGCCAGCAGCTGGGGGGACCGGGACGGAGGTTACGAGCAGTACTTC. Translation gives CASSWGDRDGGYEQYF.

The genes are TRBV3-1 (or the pseudogene TRBV3-2) and TRBJ2-7, with D possibly TRBD1 on 5 matching bases. The length of the CDR3 is 18 residues. V shed 4 bases and J shed 3 bases, with 25 bases lying between them. Germline-derived CDR1 and CDR2 are LGHDT and YNNKEL (reference sequence). The CDR3 nucleotides read TGTGCCAGCAGCCTAAAACCTCCCTTTATAGACAGCTACTACGAGCAGTACTTC. Translation: CASSLKPPFIDSYYEQYF.

The rearrangement uses TRBV5-1 and TRBJ2-1, with unresolved D. Per the germline V gene, CDR1 is SGHRS and CDR2 is YFSETQ. V was clipped by 4 bases and J by 6 bases, with 20 bases between them. CDR3 length: 16 residues. The CDR3 here is CASSPGRPYLSNEQFF. In nucleotides, the CDR3 is TGCGCCAGCAGCCCCGGCCGACCCTATCTTTCCAATGAGCAGTTCTTC.

This clone appeared a few times. The chain is built from TRBV7-9 and TRBJ1-3, with D unclear. Trimming left V 5 bases short and J 4 bases short, with 12 bases between. The CDR3 has 14 amino acids. Per germline, CDR1 SEHNR and CDR2 FQNEAQ (reference sequence). The CDR3 region is CASSAELQGNTIYF. The DNA of the CDR3 is TGTGCCAGCAGCGCAGAACTTCAGGGAAACACCATATATTTT.

This clone was observed a few times. V and J are TRBV11-2 and TRBJ1-1; D gene uncertain. CDR3 size: 14 residues. Germline loops: CDR1 SGHAT, CDR2 FQNNGV. V was cut by 4 bases and J by 5 bases, with 14 bases left in between. The CDR3, as DNA: TGTGCCAGCAGCTCAAATCGAGTGGCTACTGAAGCTTTCTTT. Translation gives CASSSNRVATEAFF.

The chain is built from TRBV7-2 and TRBJ1-2, with D possibly TRBD1 on 5 matching bases. V was trimmed by 4 bases and J by 3 bases, leaving 12 bases between them. Per the germline V gene, CDR1 is SGHTA and CDR2 is FQGNSA. CDR3 size: 14 residues. The CDR3 nucleotides are TGTGCCAGCAGCTCAGGAGTCAGGGACTATGGCTACACCTTC. Translated: CASSSGVRDYGYTF.

This chain links TRBV5-1 with TRBJ2-7, with D perhaps matching TRBD1 (5 bases). The CDR3 is 13 amino acids. V lost 0 bases and J lost 7, with 11 bases in between. Germline V lookup: CDR1 SGHRS, CDR2 YFSETQ. In DNA form, the CDR3 reads TGCGCCAGCAGCTTGGGCTGGAACAGGGAGCAGTACTTC. Its translation is CASSLGWNREQYF.

V gene TRBV19 combines with J gene TRBJ1-5; possible D gene TRBD1, 6 bases. CDR1 and CDR2 (germline): LNHDA, SQIVND (reference sequence). The ends were cut back, 6 bases at V and 3 bases at J, with 12 bases in the middle. The CDR3 has 14 residues. This CDR3 is CASRATGNNQPQHF. CDR3 bases: TGTGCCAGTAGGGCCACAGGGAACAATCAGCCCCAGCATTTT.

J is TRBJ2-5 and V is TRBV29-1; no clear D. Looked up from germline, CDR1 is SQVTM and CDR2 is ANQGSEA. CDR3 length equals 13 residues. The V end was cut by 7 bases, the J end by 4 bases, with 16 bases between. CDR3 bases: TGCAGCGCGACAAGTCCCCAAACAGAGACCCAGTACTTC. It encodes CSATSPQTETQYF. The complete variable domain, with remaining parts taken from reference TRBV29-1 and TRBJ2-5, reads SAVISQKPSRDICQRGTSLTIQCQVDSQVTMMFWYRQQPGQSLTLIATANQGSEATYESGFVIDKFPISRPNLTFSTLTVSNMSPEDSSIYLCSATSPQTETQYFGPGTRLLVL.

The chain combines TRBV2 with TRBJ2-1, with D hard to call. Germline CDR1 reads SNHLY; CDR2 reads FYNNEI. V was trimmed by 3 bases and J by 8 bases, leaving 14 bases between them. CDR3 length: 14 residues. CDR3 amino acids: CASSELVGGDEQFF. CDR3 sequence (DNA): TGTGCCAGCAGTGAGCTGGTGGGCGGCGATGAGCAGTTCTTC.

The gene calls are TRBV6-5 and TRBJ1-6, with 8 bases that match TRBD1. Germline CDR1 reads MNHEY; CDR2 reads SVGAGI. The CDR3 totals 15 residues. V was pared by 0 bases and J by 11 bases, with 6 bases of the junction left unmatched. CDR3 loop: CASSYSRTGRAPLHF. The CDR3 DNA reads TGTGCCAGCAGTTACTCCCGGACAGGGAGGGCACCCCTCCACTTT.

This clone turned up a few times. The sample has other DNA sequences that encode this CDR3 too. The rearrangement uses TRBV28 and TRBJ2-7; D is ambiguous. From germline, CDR1 is MDHEN and CDR2 SYDVKM. The CDR3 sequence is 12 residues long. V lost 3 bases and J 2 bases, leaving 5 bases between the germline ends. CDR3 amino acids: CASSLAPYEQYF. The CDR3 DNA is TGTGCCAGCAGTTTGGCTCCCTACGAGCAGTACTTC.

This clone was observed once. V gene TRBV2 combines with J gene TRBJ1-5; possibly TRBD1 for D (6 bases). This CDR3 comprises 16 residues. Germline assignment: CDR1 SNHLY and CDR2 FYNNEI. The V end was cut by 3 bases, the J end by 4 bases, with 16 bases between. DNA for the CDR3: TGTGCCAGCAGTGACCCCAGGACAGAACCAAATCAGCCCCAGCATTTT. It codes for CASSDPRTEPNQPQHF.

The rearrangement links TRBV4-2 to TRBJ2-2, with a tentative D call TRBD1 (5 bases). V was clipped by 1 base and J by 3 bases, with 12 bases between them. The CDR3 has 16 residues. Germline V CDR1 and CDR2: LGHNA, YNFKEQ. The CDR3 sequence: CASSQVSRVDTGELFF. CDR3 sequence (DNA): TGTGCCAGCAGCCAAGTCTCCAGGGTGGACACCGGGGAGCTGTTTTTT.

This sequence joins TRBV6-2 or TRBV6-3 and TRBJ2-5, with D possibly TRBD1 on 5 matching bases. The CDR3 spans 14 residues. Germline V CDR1 and CDR2: MNHEY, SVGEGT. The germline V and J ends were trimmed by 0 bases and 2 bases, with 7 bases remaining between them. The CDR3 protein is CASSYSDRQETQYF. Written as DNA, the CDR3 is TGTGCCAGCAGTTACTCTGACAGACAAGAGACCCAGTACTTC.

This rearrangement joins TRBV7-2 to TRBJ2-7, with 10 nucleotides matching TRBD2. Germline V lookup: CDR1 SGHTA, CDR2 FQGNSA. The CDR3 has 16 amino acids. The junction had 6 bases not matched to a gene; V was cut back by 1 base and J by 3 bases. The CDR3 nucleotides read TGTGCCAGCAGCTTAGGAGCGGGGGGGCCTTACTACGAGCAGTACTTC. Translated, it gives CASSLGAGGPYYEQYF.